Listed below are T cell receptor beta chains from one sample, sequenced in a study of blood T cells in healthy people across ages. A single record per CDR3 protein comes from TCRdb applying MiXCR to the 5' RACE reads. Of over 1,500,000 distinct CDR3 sequences listed, around 48% are singletons. The sample taken for sequencing was blood. All receptors come from a woman aged 40 to 55 in good health. The conserved cysteine and the conserved F or W are not part of the CDR3 here. Only some rows state a clone size, as once, few, many or a class for expanded clones.

v_gene: TRBV27
j_gene: TRBJ1-2
abundance: once
CDR3aa: ASSLASTGARLYGYT

v_gene: TRBV25-1
j_gene: TRBJ1-6
abundance: few
CDR3aa: ATRTEPNSPLH

v_gene: TRBV4-2
j_gene: TRBJ2-7
abundance: few
CDR3aa: ASSSPSEDEQY

v_gene: TRBV10-1
j_gene: TRBJ2-5
abundance: few
CDR3aa: AMTGGENQETQY

v_gene: TRBV4-3
j_gene: TRBJ2-1
abundance: once
CDR3aa: ASSKRALADIWDEQF

v_gene: TRBV5-1
j_gene: TRBJ1-1
abundance: -
CDR3aa: ASRLQGQTAEAF

v_gene: TRBV5-4
j_gene: TRBJ2-6
abundance: -
CDR3aa: ASGLQGTGANVLT

v_gene: TRBV6-5
j_gene: TRBJ2-5
abundance: few
CDR3aa: ASSYHTSGGTQETQY

v_gene: TRBV20-1
j_gene: TRBJ2-3
abundance: few
CDR3aa: SASFPGRSTDTQY

v_gene: TRBV11-1
j_gene: TRBJ1-6
abundance: many
CDR3aa: ASSFRWSSPLH

v_gene: TRBV20-1
j_gene: -
abundance: few
CDR3aa: SATSPRVYEQY

v_gene: TRBV9
j_gene: TRBJ1-5
abundance: -
CDR3aa: ASSVGDRGLGQPQH

v_gene: TRBV12-3/TRBV12-4
j_gene: TRBJ2-1
abundance: -
CDR3aa: ASSFPLRGSYGNEQF

v_gene: TRBV4-2
j_gene: TRBJ2-1
abundance: -
CDR3aa: ASSQGGGGFNEQF

v_gene: TRBV6-1
j_gene: TRBJ1-5
abundance: -
CDR3aa: ASSVETGVWPQH